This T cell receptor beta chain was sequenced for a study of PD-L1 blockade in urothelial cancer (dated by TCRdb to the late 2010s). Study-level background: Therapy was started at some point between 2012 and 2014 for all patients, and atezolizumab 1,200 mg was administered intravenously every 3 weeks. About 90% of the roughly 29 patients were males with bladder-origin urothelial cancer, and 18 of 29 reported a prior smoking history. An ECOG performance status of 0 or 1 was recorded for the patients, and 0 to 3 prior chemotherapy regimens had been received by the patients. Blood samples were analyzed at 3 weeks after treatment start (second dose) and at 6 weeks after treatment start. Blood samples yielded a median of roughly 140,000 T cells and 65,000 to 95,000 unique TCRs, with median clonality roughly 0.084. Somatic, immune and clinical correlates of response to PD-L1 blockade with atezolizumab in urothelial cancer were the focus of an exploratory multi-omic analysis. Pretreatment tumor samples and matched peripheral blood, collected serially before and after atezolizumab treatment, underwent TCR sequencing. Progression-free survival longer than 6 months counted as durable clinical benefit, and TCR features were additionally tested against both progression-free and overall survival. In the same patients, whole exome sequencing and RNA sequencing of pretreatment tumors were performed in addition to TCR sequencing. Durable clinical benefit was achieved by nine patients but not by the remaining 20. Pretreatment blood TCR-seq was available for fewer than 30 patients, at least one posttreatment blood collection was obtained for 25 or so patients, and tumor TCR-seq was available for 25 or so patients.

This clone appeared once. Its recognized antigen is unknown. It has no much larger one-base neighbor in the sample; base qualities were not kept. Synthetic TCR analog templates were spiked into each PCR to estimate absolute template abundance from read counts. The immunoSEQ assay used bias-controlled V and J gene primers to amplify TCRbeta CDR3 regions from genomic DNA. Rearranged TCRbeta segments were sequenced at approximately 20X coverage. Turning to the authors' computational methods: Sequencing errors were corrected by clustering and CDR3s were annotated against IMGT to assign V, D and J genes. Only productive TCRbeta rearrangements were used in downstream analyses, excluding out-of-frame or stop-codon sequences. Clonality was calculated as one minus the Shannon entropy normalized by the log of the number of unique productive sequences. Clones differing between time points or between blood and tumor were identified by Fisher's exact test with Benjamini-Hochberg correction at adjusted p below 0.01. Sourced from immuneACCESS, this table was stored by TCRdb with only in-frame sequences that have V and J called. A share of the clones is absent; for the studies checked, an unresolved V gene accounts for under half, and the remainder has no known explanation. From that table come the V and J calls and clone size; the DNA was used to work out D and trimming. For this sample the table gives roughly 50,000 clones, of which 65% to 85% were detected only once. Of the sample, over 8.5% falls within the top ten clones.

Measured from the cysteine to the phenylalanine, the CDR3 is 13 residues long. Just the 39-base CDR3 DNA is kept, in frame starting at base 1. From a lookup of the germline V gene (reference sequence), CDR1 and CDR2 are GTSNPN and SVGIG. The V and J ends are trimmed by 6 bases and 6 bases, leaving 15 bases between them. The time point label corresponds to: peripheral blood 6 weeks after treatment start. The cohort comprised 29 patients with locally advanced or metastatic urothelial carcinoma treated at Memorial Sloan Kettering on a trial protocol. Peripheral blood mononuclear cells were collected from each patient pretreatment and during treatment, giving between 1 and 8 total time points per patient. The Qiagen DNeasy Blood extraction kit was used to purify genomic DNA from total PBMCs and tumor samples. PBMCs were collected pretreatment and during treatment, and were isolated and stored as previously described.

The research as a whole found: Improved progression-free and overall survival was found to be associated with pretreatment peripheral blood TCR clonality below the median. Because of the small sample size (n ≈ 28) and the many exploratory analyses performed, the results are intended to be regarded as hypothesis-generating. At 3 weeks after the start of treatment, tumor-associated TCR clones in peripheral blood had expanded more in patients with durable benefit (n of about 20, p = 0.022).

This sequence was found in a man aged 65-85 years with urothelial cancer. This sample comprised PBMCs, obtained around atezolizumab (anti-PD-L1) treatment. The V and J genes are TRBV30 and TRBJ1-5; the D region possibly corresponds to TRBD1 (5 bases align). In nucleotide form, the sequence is TGTGCCTGCCAGGGTTTTGGAACTCAGCCCCAGCATTTT. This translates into CACQGFGTQPQHF.